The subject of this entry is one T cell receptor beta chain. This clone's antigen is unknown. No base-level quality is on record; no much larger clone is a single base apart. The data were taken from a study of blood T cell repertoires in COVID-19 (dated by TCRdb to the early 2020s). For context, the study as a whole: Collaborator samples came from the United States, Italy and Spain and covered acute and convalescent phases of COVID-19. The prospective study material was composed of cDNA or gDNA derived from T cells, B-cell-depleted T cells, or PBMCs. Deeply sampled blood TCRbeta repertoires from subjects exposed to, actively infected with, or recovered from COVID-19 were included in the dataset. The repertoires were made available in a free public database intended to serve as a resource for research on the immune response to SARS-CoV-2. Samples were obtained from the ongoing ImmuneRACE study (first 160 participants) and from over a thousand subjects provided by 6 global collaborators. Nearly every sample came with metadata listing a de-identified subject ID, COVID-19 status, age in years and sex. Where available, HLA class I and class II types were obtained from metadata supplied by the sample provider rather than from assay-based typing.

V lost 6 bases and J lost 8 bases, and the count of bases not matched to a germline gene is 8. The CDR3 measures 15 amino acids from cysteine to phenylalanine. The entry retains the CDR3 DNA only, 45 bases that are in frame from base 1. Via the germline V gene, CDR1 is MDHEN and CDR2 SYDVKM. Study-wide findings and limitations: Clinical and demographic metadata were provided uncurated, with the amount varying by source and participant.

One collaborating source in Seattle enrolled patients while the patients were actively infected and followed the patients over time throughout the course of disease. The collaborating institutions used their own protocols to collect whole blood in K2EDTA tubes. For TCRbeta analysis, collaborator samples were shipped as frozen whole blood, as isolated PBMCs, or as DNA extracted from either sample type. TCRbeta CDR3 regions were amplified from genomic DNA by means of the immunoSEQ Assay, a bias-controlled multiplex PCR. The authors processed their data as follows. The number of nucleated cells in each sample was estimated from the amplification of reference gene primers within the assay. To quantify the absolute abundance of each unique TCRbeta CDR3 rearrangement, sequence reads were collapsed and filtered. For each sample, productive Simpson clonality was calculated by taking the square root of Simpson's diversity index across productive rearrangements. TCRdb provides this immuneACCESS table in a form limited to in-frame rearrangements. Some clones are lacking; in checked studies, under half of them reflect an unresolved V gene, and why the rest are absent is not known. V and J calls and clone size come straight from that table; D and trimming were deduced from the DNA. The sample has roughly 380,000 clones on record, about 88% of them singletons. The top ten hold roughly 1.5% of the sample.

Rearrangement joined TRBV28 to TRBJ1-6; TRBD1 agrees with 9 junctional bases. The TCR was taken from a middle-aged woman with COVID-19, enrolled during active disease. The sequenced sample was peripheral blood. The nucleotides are TGTGCCAGCAGGCACCGGGACAGGGCCTATTCACCCCTCCACTTT. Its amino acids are CASRHRDRAYSPLHF. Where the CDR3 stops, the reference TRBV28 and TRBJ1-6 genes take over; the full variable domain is DVKVTQSSRYLVKRTGEKVFLECVQDMDHENMFWYRQDPGLGLRLIYFSYDVKMKEKGDIPEGYSVSREKKERFSLILESASTNQTSMYLCASRHRDRAYSPLHFGNGTRLTVT.